The 24 T cell receptor beta chains given below trace back to one sample, sequenced in a study of T cells after yellow fever vaccination (dated by TCRdb to the late 2010s). Library prep was done by 5' RACE. Sequencing used an Illumina HiSeq 2500. TCRdb ran its own pipeline on the public reads, namely fastp trimming at Q25 and MiXCR clone calling, and kept in-frame beta chains. All rows with the same CDR3 protein become a single entry with the most common DNA and genes. The sample table records 50,000 or so distinct CDR3 sequences; roughly 7.5% of these occur just once. The ten most abundant clones make up over 25% of the sample. The sample's treatment or condition label is to be understood as: live attenuated yellow fever vaccine strain. Sequencing used CD8+ T cells sorted from PBMCs, obtained roughly 15 days after the first yellow fever vaccination. The source of these receptors is a man between 18 and 35 years old who received the YFV17D yellow fever vaccine.

This clonotype showed up many times. The rearrangement links TRBV4-1 to TRBJ2-5; D is unresolved. The CDR3 is 13 residues long. CDR1 MGHRA and CDR2 YSYEKL come from the germline V gene. V dropped 1 base and J dropped 4 bases, with 7 bases sitting between them. The CDR3 DNA is TGCGCCAGCAGCCAAGTTGGGCCAGAGACCCAGTACTTC. Translating it yields CASSQVGPETQYF.

The table lists this clonotype with many counts. This chain connects TRBV7-9 to TRBJ2-7, with D maybe TRBD1 (6 bases). The V end was cut by 6 bases, the J end by 0 bases, with 12 bases between. The germline V gene encodes CDR1 SEHNR and CDR2 FQNEAQ (reference sequence). This CDR3 contains 14 residues. The CDR3 region is CASSREDSSYEQYF. CDR3 coding DNA: TGTGCCAGCAGTAGAGAGGACAGCTCCTACGAGCAGTACTTC.

Many counts were recorded for this clonotype. The chain couples TRBV20-1 to TRBJ1-3; a possible D gene is TRBD1 (6 bases). The germline gives CDR1 DFQATT, CDR2 SNEGSKA (reference sequence). The CDR3 spans 15 residues. V dropped 5 bases and J dropped 0 bases, with 14 bases sitting between them. CDR3 in amino acids: CSASRQVDSGNTIYF. CDR3 nucleotide sequence: TGCAGTGCTTCGCGACAGGTAGACTCTGGAAACACCATATATTTT.

This clonotype was counted ten times or more. This sequence joins TRBV5-1 and TRBJ2-7, with 8 bases fitting TRBD1. With 0 bases clipped from V and 7 bases from J, the junction kept 6 bases outside the gene matches. The CDR3 spans 14 residues. Germline V CDR1 and CDR2: SGHRS, YFSETQ. CDR3 DNA sequence: TGCGCCAGCAGCTTGGAGGACAGGGAGTCAGAGCAGTACTTC. Translated: CASSLEDRESEQYF. Combining the CDR3 with reference TRBV5-1 and TRBJ2-7 gives the whole variable domain KAGVTQTPRYLIKTRGQQVTLSCSPISGHRSVSWYQQTPGQGLQFLFEYFSETQRNKGNFPGRFSGRQFSNSRSEMNVSTLELGDSALYLCASSLEDRESEQYFGPGTRLTVT.

Note on this clonotype: Possible read error: a much larger clone is one base away. This rearrangement joins TRBV5-1 to TRBJ2-1; D not certain. CDR1 SGHRS and CDR2 YFSETQ come from the germline V gene. CDR3 length: 15 residues. The CDR3 region is CASSLFIGSYNEQLF. DNA for the CDR3: TGCGCCAGCAGCTTGTTTATAGGCTCCTACAATGAGCAGCTCTTC.

The rearrangement joins TRBV27 to TRBJ1-6, with D possibly being TRBD1 (6 bases). The V end lost 9 bases, the J end lost 0 bases, and 15 bases lay between the germline ends. Germline CDR1 and CDR2: MNHEY and SMNVEV (reference sequence). This CDR3 is 16 amino acids long. The CDR3 protein is CASGQWISSYNSPLHF. In DNA form, the CDR3 reads TGTGCCAGTGGACAGTGGATCAGCTCCTATAATTCACCCCTCCACTTT.

This clonotype came up many times. The V call is TRBV4-1, the J call TRBJ1-2; D gene uncertain. The germline gives CDR1 MGHRA, CDR2 YSYEKL. There are 15 residues in the CDR3. Trimming took off 3 bases at V and 1 base at J, with 12 bases between the two ends. The CDR3 coding sequence is TGCGCCAGCAGCCAGGTCCGGGCCGGTAACTATGGCTACACCTTC. This codes for CASSQVRAGNYGYTF.

In its sample, this clonotype was seen many times. The rearrangement joins TRBV27 to TRBJ1-5, with TRBD1 as a possible D gene (5 bases). The CDR3 is 14 amino acids. Germline loops: CDR1 MNHEY, CDR2 SMNVEV (reference sequence). The V end lost 8 bases, the J end lost 6 bases, and 17 bases lay between the germline ends. CDR3 residues: CASGGGTGTQPQHF. The CDR3 DNA is TGTGCCAGCGGTGGGGGGACGGGGACTCAGCCCCAGCATTTT.

The chain has TRBV12-3 or TRBV12-4 and TRBJ2-1; 7 bases map to TRBD1. The CDR3 contains 14 residues. Trimming took 10 bases from V and 5 from J; bases not matched to a gene: 11. In DNA, the CDR3 is TGTGCCATGGGCCCGCCGGGACAGCACAATGAGCAGTTCTTC. It translates to CAMGPPGQHNEQFF.

This clonotype has only a few counts. The chain joins TRBV7-9 to TRBJ2-7, with 8 bases matching TRBD1. The CDR3 is made up of 15 amino acids. The V gene end was trimmed by 1 base and the J gene end by 6 bases; junction bases not matched to a gene: 8. Germline V gene sequence: CDR1 SEHNR, CDR2 FQNEAQ (reference sequence). The CDR3 protein is CASSLVMTGESEQYF. The CDR3 bases are TGTGCCAGCAGCTTAGTCATGACAGGGGAATCCGAGCAGTACTTC. The full variable domain, its missing parts supplied by reference TRBV7-9 and TRBJ2-7, is DTGVSQNPRHKITKRGQNVTFRCDPISEHNRLYWYRQTLGQGPEFLTYFQNEAQLEKSRLLSDRFSAERPKGSFSTLEIQRTEQGDSAMYLCASSLVMTGESEQYFGPGTRLTVT.

Comments on this clonotype: This may stem from a read error, because a much larger clone lies one nucleotide away. The chain is built from TRBV24-1 and TRBJ2-5; no clear D. Germline loops: CDR1 KGHDR, CDR2 SFDVKD. This CDR3 region has 13 residues. The CDR3 DNA reads as TGTGCCACCAGTGGGCGGAACCATGAGACCCAGTACTTC. This encodes CATSGRNHETQYF.

This clonotype has a count of ten or more. The gene calls are TRBV6-2 or TRBV6-3 and TRBJ2-2; a possible D gene is TRBD2 (5 bases). There are 14 residues in the CDR3. Germline values: CDR1 MNHEY, CDR2 SVGEGT. V lost 0 bases, J lost 5 bases, and 7 bases lay in between. In nucleotides, the CDR3 is TGTGCCAGCAGTTACTCGAGGGCAACCGGGGAGCTGTTTTTT. Protein: CASSYSRATGELFF.

At least ten counts were recorded for this clonotype. The chain joins TRBV30 to TRBJ2-7; D is perhaps TRBD1 (5 bases). V lost 1 base to trimming and J lost 1 base, with 8 bases between them. This CDR3 is built from 13 residues. Germline V gene sequence: CDR1 GTSNPN, CDR2 SVGIG (reference sequence). The CDR3 DNA follows: TGTGCCTGGAGTGACAGGCGGTCCTACGAGCAGTACTTC. Amino acid sequence: CAWSDRRSYEQYF.

This clonotype was counted between two and nine times. The V call is TRBV27, the J call TRBJ2-5, with TRBD2 matching over 7 bases. The CDR3 length is 15 residues. CDR1 is MNHEY, CDR2 SMNVEV, per germline (reference sequence). Germline trimming cut 5 bases from V and 7 bases from J; bases unmatched to any gene: 13. CDR3 amino acids: CASSKEASGGGTQYF. CDR3 nucleotides: TGTGCCAGCAGTAAGGAGGCTAGCGGCGGGGGGACCCAGTACTTC.

There are many counts of this clonotype. V gene TRBV20-1 combines with J gene TRBJ1-6; no definite D call. V was trimmed by 7 bases and J by 0 bases, leaving 13 bases between them. The CDR3 is 15 amino acids. The germline CDR1 and CDR2 sequences are DFQATT and SNEGSKA (reference sequence). The DNA for the CDR3 is TGCAGTGATCGCGTCTCCAACTCCTATAATTCACCCCTCCACTTT. This encodes CSDRVSNSYNSPLHF.

This clonotype was seen repeatedly, ten times or more. The chain joins TRBV7-9 to TRBJ1-4; D remains ambiguous. The CDR3 is made up of 11 amino acids. The V end lost 5 bases, the J end lost 13 bases, and 11 bases lay between the germline ends. Germline loops: CDR1 SEHNR, CDR2 FQNEAQ (reference sequence). CDR3 coding DNA: TGTGCCAGCAGCCCGCCGACTGGACTGTTTTTT. Protein: CASSPPTGLFF.

This clonotype has ten or more counts. J is TRBJ2-7 and V is TRBV10-3; D assignment may be TRBD1 or TRBD2 (5 bases each). The germline gives CDR1 ENHRY, CDR2 SYGVKD. The length of the CDR3 is 14 residues. The ends were cut back, 2 bases at V and 6 bases at J, with 14 bases in the middle. The CDR3 bases are TGTGCCATCAGTGAGCCCGGGGCAGGGCCCGAGCAGTACGTC. Protein product: CAISEPGAGPEQYV.

This clonotype was seen repeatedly, ten times or more. The chain employs TRBV7-8 and TRBJ1-1, with D maybe TRBD1 (6 bases). This CDR3 is 13 amino acids long. Deletions cut 5 bases from V and 6 bases from J, with 13 bases between. Germline V gene sequence: CDR1 SGHVS, CDR2 FQNEAQ. The CDR3 reads CASSPRGGAEAFF. CDR3 DNA: TGTGCCAGCAGCCCACGAGGGGGGGCTGAAGCTTTCTTT.

This clonotype was found many times. The chain couples TRBV11-3 to TRBJ2-2, with D possibly matching TRBD2 (6 bases). The CDR3 consists of 16 residues. Looked up from germline, CDR1 is SGHNT and CDR2 is YENEEA. Deletions cut 5 bases from V and 1 base from J, with 14 bases between. The CDR3 DNA reads TGTGCCAGCAGCAGTTTAGCGGTGGGGAACACCGGGGAGCTGTTTTTT. Amino acids: CASSSLAVGNTGELFF.

The chain combines TRBV7-9 with TRBJ2-1; D gene unclear. The germline V gene encodes CDR1 SEHNR and CDR2 FQNEAQ (reference sequence). The V end lost 3 bases, the J end lost 13 bases, and 7 bases lay between the germline ends. CDR3 size: 10 residues. The CDR3 DNA follows: TGTGCCAGCAGCTTTGAGGACCAGTTCTTC. As protein: CASSFEDQFF.

This clonotype came up many times. The CDR3 coding sequence is TGTGCCAGCAGTTCGAGGACTGGATCTCCACGCTACTACGAGCAGTACTTC. Amino acid sequence: CASSSRTGSPRYYEQYF. J is TRBJ2-7 and V is TRBV27; D is possibly TRBD2 (5 bases). Germline CDR1 and CDR2: MNHEY and SMNVEV (reference sequence). The CDR3 is 17 residues long. Trimming pared 4 bases from V and 3 bases from J, leaving 22 bases between.

In this sample, this clonotype turned up many times. The V and J genes are TRBV5-1 and TRBJ2-2, with D unresolved. Deletions cut 0 bases from V and 1 base from J, with 7 bases between. CDR3 length: 15 residues. Germline V gene lookup returns CDR1 SGHRS and CDR2 YFSETQ. As DNA, the CDR3 is TGCGCCAGCAGCTTGGTTCGGGTGAACACCGGGGAGCTGTTTTTT. This translates into CASSLVRVNTGELFF.

This clonotype came up many times. V is TRBV4-1 and J is TRBJ2-7; unclear D gene. V was trimmed by 4 bases and J by 2 bases, leaving 18 bases between them. The CDR3 sequence is 16 residues long. The germline V gene encodes CDR1 MGHRA and CDR2 YSYEKL. The CDR3 DNA sequence: TGCGCCAGCAGCCCCCTGGAAACTACGGCAGCCTACGAGCAGTACTTC. Amino acid sequence: CASSPLETTAAYEQYF.

This clonotype is medium-sized within its sample. The chain recombines TRBV27 with TRBJ2-3, with 8 bases identical to TRBD1. The CDR3 loop spans 15 amino acids. V dropped 3 bases and J dropped 3; count of bases not matched to a gene: 5. Germline CDR1 is MNHEY and CDR2 is SMNVEV (reference sequence). In DNA, the CDR3 is TGTGCCAGCAGTTTCAGAACAGGGGGGACAGATACGCAGTATTTT. The encoded protein is CASSFRTGGTDTQYF.